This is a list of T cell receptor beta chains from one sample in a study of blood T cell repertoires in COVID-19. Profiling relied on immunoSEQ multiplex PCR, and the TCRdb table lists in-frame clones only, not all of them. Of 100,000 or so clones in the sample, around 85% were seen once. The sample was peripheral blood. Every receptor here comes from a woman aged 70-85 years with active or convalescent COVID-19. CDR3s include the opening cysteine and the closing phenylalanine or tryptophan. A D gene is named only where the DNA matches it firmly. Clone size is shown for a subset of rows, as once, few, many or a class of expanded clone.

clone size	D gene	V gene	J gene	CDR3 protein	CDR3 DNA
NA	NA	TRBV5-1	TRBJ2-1	CASSPPAGDEQFF	TGCGCCAGCAGCCCCCCGGCGGGTGATGAGCAGTTCTTC
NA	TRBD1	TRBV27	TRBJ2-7	CASRSGQGARGQYF	TGTGCCAGCAGGTCGGGACAGGGGGCCCGGGGGCAGTACTTC
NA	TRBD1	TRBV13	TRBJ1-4	CASRARGQANEKLFF	TGTGCCAGCAGGGCACGGGGACAGGCTAATGAAAAACTGTTTTTT
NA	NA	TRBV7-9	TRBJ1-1	CASSFGTRGAFF	TGTGCCAGCAGCTTTGGGACAAGAGGAGCTTTCTTT
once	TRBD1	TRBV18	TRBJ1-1	CASSPDRGLNTEAFF	TGTGCCAGCTCACCGGACAGGGGGCTGAACACTGAAGCTTTCTTT
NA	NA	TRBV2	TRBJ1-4	CASSEGTMFF	TGTGCCAGCAGTGAAGGAACTATGTTTTTT
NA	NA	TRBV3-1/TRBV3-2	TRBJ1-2	CASSPRTENYGYTF	TGTGCCAGCAGCCCCCGGACAGAAAACTATGGCTACACCTTC
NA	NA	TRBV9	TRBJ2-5	CASSGLTGVPGETQYF	TGTGCCAGCAGCGGACTGACAGGAGTCCCGGGAGAGACCCAGTACTTC
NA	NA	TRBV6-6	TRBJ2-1	CASRTREQFF	TGTGCCAGCAGGACTCGTGAGCAGTTCTTC
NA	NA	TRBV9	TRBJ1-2	CASRRGRGDYGYTF	TGCGCCAGCCGCCGGGGGCGGGGGGACTATGGCTACACCTTC
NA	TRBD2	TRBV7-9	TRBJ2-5	CASSASGGIETQYF	TGTGCCAGCAGTGCTAGCGGGGGGATTGAGACCCAGTACTTC
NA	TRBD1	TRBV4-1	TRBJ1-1	CASSRFPSGGLVTEAFF	TGCGCCAGCAGCCGCTTTCCCTCAGGGGGTTTAGTAACTGAAGCTTTCTTT
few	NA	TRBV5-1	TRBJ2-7	CASSLSVPPGVYEQYF	TGCGCCAGCAGCTTGTCGGTTCCCCCGGGGGTTTACGAGCAGTACTTC
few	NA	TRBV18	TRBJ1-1	CASSPSLRGSDTEAFF	TGTGCCAGCTCACCTTCTTTGCGGGGTTCAGACACTGAAGCTTTCTTT
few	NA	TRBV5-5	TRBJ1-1	CASSQTGNTEAFF	TGTGCCAGCAGCCAGACAGGAAACACTGAAGCTTTCTTT
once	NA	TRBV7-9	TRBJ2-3	CASSSTRSSTDTQYF	TGTGCCAGCAGCTCGACTAGATCTAGCACAGATACGCAGTATTTT
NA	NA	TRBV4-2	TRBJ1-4	CASSQPLGARLEKLFF	TGTGCCAGCAGCCAACCTCTTGGGGCCAGGCTTGAAAAACTGTTTTTT
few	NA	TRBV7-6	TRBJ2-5	CASSRIGGEETQYF	TGTGCCAGCAGCCGCATCGGGGGAGAAGAGACCCAGTACTTC
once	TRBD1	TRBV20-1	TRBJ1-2	CSASTGGVYGYTF	TGCAGTGCTAGTACAGGGGGCGTCTATGGCTACACCTTC
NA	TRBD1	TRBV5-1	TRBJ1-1	CASSFAGTGGSEAFF	TGCGCCAGCAGCTTCGCCGGGACAGGGGGCAGTGAAGCTTTCTTT
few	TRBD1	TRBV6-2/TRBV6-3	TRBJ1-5	CASSYRGQTNQPQHF	TGTGCCAGCAGTTACAGGGGACAGACCAATCAGCCCCAGCATTTT
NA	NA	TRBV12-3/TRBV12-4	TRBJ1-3	CASRSSSGNTIYF	TGTGCCAGCCGTTCCTCCTCTGGAAACACCATATATTTT
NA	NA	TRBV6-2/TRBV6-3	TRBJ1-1	CASSYWTANTEAFF	TGTGCCAGCAGTTATTGGACAGCGAACACTGAAGCTTTCTTT
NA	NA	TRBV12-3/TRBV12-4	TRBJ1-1	CASSSRGNTEAFF	TGTGCCAGCAGTTCTCGGGGGAACACTGAAGCTTTCTTT
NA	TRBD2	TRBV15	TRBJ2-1	CATSPVAGGPEDEQFF	TGTGCCACCAGCCCCGTAGCGGGGGGGCCCGAAGATGAGCAGTTCTTC
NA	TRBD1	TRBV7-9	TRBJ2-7	CASSLGTGTGGEQYF	TGTGCCAGCAGCTTAGGAACCGGGACAGGGGGCGAGCAGTACTTC
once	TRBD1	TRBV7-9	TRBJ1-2	CASSPLGRGANYGYTF	TGTGCCAGCAGCCCATTGGGCAGGGGGGCTAACTATGGCTACACCTTC
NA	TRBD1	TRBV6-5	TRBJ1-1	CASRNRGGNTEAFF	TGTGCCAGCAGAAACAGGGGAGGGAACACTGAAGCTTTCTTT
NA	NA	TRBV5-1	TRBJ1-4	CASSYAGIPTNEKLFF	TGCGCCAGCAGCTACGCTGGCATCCCGACTAATGAAAAACTGTTTTTT
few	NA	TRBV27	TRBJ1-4	CASSSLLSGSFGGIGEKLFF	TGTGCCAGCAGTTCCTTACTGTCGGGGTCATTCGGGGGTATCGGGGAAAAACTGTTTTTT
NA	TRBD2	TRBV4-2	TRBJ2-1	CASSQETRGGYNEQFF	TGTGCCAGCAGCCAAGAAACGCGGGGGGGGTACAATGAGCAGTTCTTC
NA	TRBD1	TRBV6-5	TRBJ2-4	CASRQGSLAKNIQYF	TGTGCCAGCAGACAGGGGTCCCTGGCCAAAAACATTCAGTACTTC
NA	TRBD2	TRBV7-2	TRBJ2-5	CASSLYQRGAGETQYF	TGTGCCAGCAGCTTATACCAGCGGGGGGCCGGGGAGACCCAGTACTTC
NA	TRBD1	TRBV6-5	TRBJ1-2	CASSLRTGGWRGYTF	TGTGCCAGCAGTCTGAGGACAGGGGGCTGGAGGGGCTACACCTTC
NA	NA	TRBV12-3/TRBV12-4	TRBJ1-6	CASSHRDSPLHF	TGTGCCAGCAGCCACAGGGATTCACCCCTCCACTTT
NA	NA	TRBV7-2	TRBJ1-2	CASSPPRGLGGYTF	TGTGCCAGCAGCCCTCCTCGGGGACTCGGCGGCTACACCTTC
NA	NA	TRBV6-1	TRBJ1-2	CASSEEFLGLLDGYTF	TGTGCCAGCAGTGAAGAGTTTCTGGGCCTTCTGGATGGCTACACCTTC